This T cell receptor beta chain was recorded in a study of T cells after yellow fever vaccination. This clonotype was detected ten times or more. 5'RACE template switching produced TCR cDNA carrying a universal primer site and UMIs. A single record per CDR3 protein comes from TCRdb applying MiXCR to the 5' RACE reads. Counted here are tens of thousands of distinct CDR3 sequences, about 5.2% occurring once; the ten biggest clones make up roughly 28%. This CDR3 contains 15 residues. Deletions cut 6 bases from V and 1 base from J, with 13 bases between. From germline, CDR1 is MNHNY and CDR2 SVGAGI (reference sequence). General observations from the study: Relatively few clonotypes were ones that appeared in both CD4 and CD8 compartments. For sorted memory subsets on day 0, almost all vaccine-responding clonotypes were undetectable. Most clones from primary vaccination resurfaced after the booster (around 95% CD4, 88% CD8).

The TCR was taken from a man in his late teens or twenties who received the YFV17D yellow fever vaccine. The chain employs TRBV6-6 and TRBJ2-1; D is possibly TRBD1 (6 bases). The sample consisted of PBMCs, either bulk or a sorted T-cell subset (CD4+, CD8+, memory, or dextramer-sorted; not recorded which), taken on the day of the yellow fever booster vaccination. CDR3 sequence (DNA): TGTGCCAGCAGCATGACAGGCAGATCCTACAATGAGCAGTTCTTC. It translates to CASSMTGRSYNEQFF.